The sequence of this TCR beta chain was determined in a study of blood T cells in healthy people across ages. About this clonotype: What it recognizes is unknown.

Next came a second PCR, run for roughly 6 to 11 cycles, which used a sample-barcoded 5' primer along with a J-beta primer mix. Each cDNA molecule, via a template-switch adaptor with 12 random nucleotides, was tagged. TCRdb reprocessed the 5' RACE reads via MiXCR and lists one record per CDR3 protein. The data contain 700,000 to 850,000 distinct CDR3 sequences, roughly 53% of them singletons. Study-wide points: The diversity estimates, figures obtained from one million T cells, were considered underestimates. Naive T cell percentage and TCR beta diversity correlated strongly.

This receptor was identified in an elderly man in good health. Sequenced sample: blood.

The CDR3 here is CASSLLGEGSKQFF. CDR3 in DNA: TGTGCCAGCAGTTTATTAGGTGAAGGGAGCAAGCAGTTCTTC. The V and J genes are TRBV27 and TRBJ2-1; tentatively, D is TRBD2 (5 bases). Trimming pared 1 base from V and 11 bases from J, leaving 15 bases between. Germline V gives CDR1 MNHEY, CDR2 SMNVEV (reference sequence). The CDR3 length is 14 residues.